This T cell receptor (beta chain) stems from a study of CD8 T cells in Susac syndrome. CDR3 length: 11 residues. Germline V lookup: CDR1 SEHNR, CDR2 FQNEAQ (reference sequence). RNA was extracted with the RNeasy kit, and a quantity of 0.5 to 1 ug was reverse transcribed using random hexamers. MiXCR, applied by TCRdb to the immunoSEQ multiplex PCR reads, yields one record per CDR3 protein. The sample has about 300,000 distinct CDR3 sequences, around 89% seen once. This clonotype occurred once. The junction and the germline gene differ at one end; a read error may be behind it. V gene TRBV7-9 combines with J gene TRBJ2-5; D ambiguous. Sequencing was done on a sample of CD8+ T cells from PBMCs. The sequence was collected from a human donor with multiple sclerosis. Here the CDR3 DNA reads TGTGCCAGCAGCTCTCAAGAGACCCAGCACTTC. Protein product: CASSSQETQHF.